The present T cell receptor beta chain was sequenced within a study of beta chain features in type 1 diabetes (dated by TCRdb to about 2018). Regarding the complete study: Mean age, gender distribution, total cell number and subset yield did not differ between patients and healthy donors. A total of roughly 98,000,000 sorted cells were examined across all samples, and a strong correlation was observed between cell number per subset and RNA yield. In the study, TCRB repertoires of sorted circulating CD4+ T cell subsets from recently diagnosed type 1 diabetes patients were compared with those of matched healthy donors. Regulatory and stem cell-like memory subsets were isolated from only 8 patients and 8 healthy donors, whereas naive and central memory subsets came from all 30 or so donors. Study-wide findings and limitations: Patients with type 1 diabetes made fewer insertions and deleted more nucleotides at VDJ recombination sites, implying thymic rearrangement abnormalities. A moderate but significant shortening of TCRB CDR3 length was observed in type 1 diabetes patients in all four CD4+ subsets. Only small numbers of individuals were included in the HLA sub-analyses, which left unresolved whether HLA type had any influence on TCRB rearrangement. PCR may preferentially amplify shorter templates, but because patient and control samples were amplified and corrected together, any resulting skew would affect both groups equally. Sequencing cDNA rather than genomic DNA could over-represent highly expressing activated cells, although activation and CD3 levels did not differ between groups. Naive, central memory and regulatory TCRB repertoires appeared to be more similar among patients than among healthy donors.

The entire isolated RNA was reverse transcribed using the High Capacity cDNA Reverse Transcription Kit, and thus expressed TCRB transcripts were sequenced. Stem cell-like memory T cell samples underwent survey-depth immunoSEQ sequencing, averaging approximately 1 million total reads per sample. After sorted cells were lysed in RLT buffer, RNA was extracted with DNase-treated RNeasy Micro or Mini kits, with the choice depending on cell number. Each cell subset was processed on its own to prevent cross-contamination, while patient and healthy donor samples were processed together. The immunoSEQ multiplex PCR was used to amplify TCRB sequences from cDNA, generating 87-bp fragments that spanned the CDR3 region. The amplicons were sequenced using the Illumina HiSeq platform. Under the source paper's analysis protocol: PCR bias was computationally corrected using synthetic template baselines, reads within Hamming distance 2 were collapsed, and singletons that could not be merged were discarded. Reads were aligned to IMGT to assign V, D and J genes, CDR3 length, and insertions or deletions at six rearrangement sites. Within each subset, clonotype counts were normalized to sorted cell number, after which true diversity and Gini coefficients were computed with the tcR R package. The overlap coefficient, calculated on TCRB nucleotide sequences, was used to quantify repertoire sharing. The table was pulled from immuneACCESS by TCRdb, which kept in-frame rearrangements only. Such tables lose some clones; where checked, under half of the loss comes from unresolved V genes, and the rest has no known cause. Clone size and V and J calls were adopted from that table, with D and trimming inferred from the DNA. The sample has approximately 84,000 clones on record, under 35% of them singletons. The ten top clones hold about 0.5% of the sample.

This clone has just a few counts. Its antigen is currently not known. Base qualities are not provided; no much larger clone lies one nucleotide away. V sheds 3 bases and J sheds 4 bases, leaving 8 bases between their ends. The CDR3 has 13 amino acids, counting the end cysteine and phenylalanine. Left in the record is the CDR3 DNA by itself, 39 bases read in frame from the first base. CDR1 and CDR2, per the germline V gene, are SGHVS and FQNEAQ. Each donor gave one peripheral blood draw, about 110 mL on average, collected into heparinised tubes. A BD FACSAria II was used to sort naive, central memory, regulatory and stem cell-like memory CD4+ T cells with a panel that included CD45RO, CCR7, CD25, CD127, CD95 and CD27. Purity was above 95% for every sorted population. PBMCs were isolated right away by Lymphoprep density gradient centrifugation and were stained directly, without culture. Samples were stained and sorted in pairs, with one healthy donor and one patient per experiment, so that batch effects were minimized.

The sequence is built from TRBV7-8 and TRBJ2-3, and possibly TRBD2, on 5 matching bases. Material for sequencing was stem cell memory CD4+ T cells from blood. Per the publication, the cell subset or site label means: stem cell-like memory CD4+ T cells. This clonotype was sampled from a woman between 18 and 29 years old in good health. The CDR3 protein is CASSFGVSDTQYF. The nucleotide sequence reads TGTGCCAGCAGCTTCGGGGTTTCAGATACGCAGTATTTT.